Listed here are 32 T cell receptor beta chains from one sample, sequenced in a study of OX40 agonist ivuxolimab in advanced cancers. Only in-frame clones appear in the TCRdb table, and some are missing; sequencing was by immunoSEQ multiplex PCR. Here the sample spans approximately 80,000 clones, 85% being singletons. This specimen was CD4+ or CD8+ T cells sorted from blood, taken in a trial of the OX40 agonist ivuxolimab. The source of these receptors is an adult with an advanced solid tumor such as melanoma, head and neck, liver or kidney cancer.

The chain links TRBV7-2 to TRBJ2-7, with 10 bases fitting TRBD1. With 5 bases clipped from V and 2 bases from J, the junction kept 9 bases outside the gene matches. CDR3 length: 16 amino acids. Per germline, CDR1 SGHTA and CDR2 FQGNSA. The CDR3 reads CASSEQDRGFTYEQYF. DNA of the CDR3: TGTGCCAGCAGCGAGCAGGACAGGGGGTTCACCTACGAGCAGTACTTC.

The chain employs TRBV27 and TRBJ1-4; 9 bases are shared with TRBD1. V lost 1 base and J lost 8; bases outside the gene matches: 2. Per the germline V gene, CDR1 is MNHEY and CDR2 is SMNVEV (reference sequence). This CDR3 spans 14 amino acids. CDR3 protein: CASSLWGQGEKLFF. In DNA form, the CDR3 reads TGTGCCAGCAGTTTATGGGGACAGGGAGAAAAACTGTTTTTT. Together with reference TRBV27 and TRBJ1-4, the CDR3 gives the full variable domain: EAQVTQNPRYLITVTGKKLTVTCSQNMNHEYMSWYRQDPGLGLRQIYYSMNVEVTDKGDVPEGYKVSRKEKRNFPLILESPSPNQTSLYFCASSLWGQGEKLFFGSGTQLSVL.

CDR3 nucleotides: TGTGCCAGTAGTATGGCTGGGACTAGCGGCACAGATACGCAGTATTTT. This sequence encodes CASSMAGTSGTDTQYF. The chain joins TRBV19 to TRBJ2-3, with 10 bases fitting TRBD2. The CDR3 covers 16 residues. V was pared by 3 bases and J by 1 base, with 4 bases of the junction left unmatched. Per the germline V gene, CDR1 is LNHDA and CDR2 is SQIVND (reference sequence).

The V and J genes are TRBV7-9 and TRBJ1-5; D ambiguous. The CDR3 covers 11 residues. V lost 4 bases, J lost 10 bases, and 8 bases lay in between. Germline V gene data show CDR1 as SEHNR and CDR2 as FQNEAQ (reference sequence). The CDR3 loop reads CASSSEGPQHF. The CDR3 DNA sequence: TGTGCCAGCAGCTCGGAAGGACCCCAGCATTTT.

The rearrangement links TRBV6-5 to TRBJ1-1; D might be TRBD1 (5 bases). Per germline, CDR1 MNHEY and CDR2 SVGAGI. This CDR3 region has 15 residues. Trimming removed 0 bases from V and 5 bases from J, with 13 bases in between. This chain's CDR3 is CASSYSAGLGTEAFF. The DNA of the CDR3 is TGTGCCAGCAGTTACTCGGCAGGGTTGGGGACTGAAGCTTTCTTT.

The rearrangement uses TRBV5-1 and TRBJ2-3, with 10 nucleotides matching TRBD1. The germline gives CDR1 SGHRS, CDR2 YFSETQ. The ends lost 4 bases at V and 3 bases at J; junction bases unmatched: 5. The CDR3 covers 15 residues. DNA for the CDR3: TGCGCCAGCAGCGCCCGGGACAGGGGAACAGATACGCAGTATTTT. It codes for CASSARDRGTDTQYF.

The chain carries TRBV5-1 and TRBJ2-2; either TRBD1 or TRBD2 may supply D (5 bases each). The CDR3 length is 16 residues. Between the trimmed V and J ends, which lost 4 bases and 0 bases, there was a span of 13 bases. Looked up from germline, CDR1 is SGHRS and CDR2 is YFSETQ. The CDR3 DNA sequence: TGCGCCAGCAGCCAACGGGACGCCGCGAACACCGGGGAGCTGTTTTTT. Protein sequence: CASSQRDAANTGELFF.

This clone was counted between two and nine times. CDR3 sequence reads: CASSLGRQGGAREEGYTF. CDR3 DNA sequence: TGTGCCAGCAGCTTAGGCCGACAGGGGGGGGCCAGGGAAGAAGGCTACACCTTC. This chain uses TRBV13 with TRBJ1-2; 9 nucleotides match TRBD1. The germline CDR1 and CDR2 sequences are PRHDT and FYEKMQ (reference sequence). The CDR3 runs to 18 residues. The ends lost 0 bases at V and 8 bases at J; junction bases unmatched: 16. Using reference TRBV13 and TRBJ1-2 for the parts outside the CDR3, the full variable domain is AAGVIQSPRHLIKEKRETATLKCYPIPRHDTVYWYQQGPGQDPQFLISFYEKMQSDKGSIPDRFSAQQFSDYHSELNMSSLELGDSALYFCASSLGRQGGAREEGYTFGSGTRLTVV.

This CDR3 reads CASRGSATNEKLFF. The CDR3 bases are TGTGCCAGCAGGGGCTCAGCAACTAATGAAAAACTGTTTTTT. The V call is TRBV4-2, the J call TRBJ1-4, with D unresolved. Germline loops: CDR1 LGHNA, CDR2 YNFKEQ. Trimming removed 6 bases from V and 0 bases from J, with 8 bases in between. The length of the CDR3 is 14 residues.

The chain recombines TRBV4-2 with TRBJ1-4, with D maybe TRBD1 (5 bases). V gave up 1 base and J gave up 0 bases, with 9 bases separating them. Germline values: CDR1 LGHNA, CDR2 YNFKEQ. This CDR3 is built from 16 residues. The CDR3 is CASSQVTVATNEKLFF. The CDR3, as DNA: TGTGCCAGCAGCCAAGTGACAGTAGCAACTAATGAAAAACTGTTTTTT.

This chain links TRBV9 with TRBJ1-4; no clear D gene. CDR3 length equals 16 residues. The V gene lost 0 bases and the J gene lost 6 bases, with 15 bases spanning the gap. The germline gives CDR1 SGDLS, CDR2 YYNGEE. The CDR3 loop reads CASSVVQEISHEKLFF. CDR3 coding DNA: TGTGCCAGCAGCGTAGTCCAGGAGATATCTCATGAAAAACTGTTTTTT. Full variable domain (outside the CDR3, taken from reference TRBV9 and TRBJ1-4): DSGVTQTPKHLITATGQRVTLRCSPRSGDLSVYWYQQSLDQGLQFLIQYYNGEERAKGNILERFSAQQFPDLHSELNLSSLELGDSALYFCASSVVQEISHEKLFFGSGTQLSVL.

J is TRBJ1-3 and V is TRBV4-3, with D perhaps matching TRBD1 (5 bases). Between the trimmed V and J ends, which lost 3 bases and 4 bases, there was a span of 13 bases. CDR1 is LGHNA, CDR2 YSLEER, per germline. The CDR3 sequence is 15 residues long. For the CDR3, the DNA is TGCGCCAGCAGCCAGGATGGGGGGTCAGGAAACACCATATATTTT. As protein: CASSQDGGSGNTIYF.

This clone has a single count. This chain uses TRBV19 with TRBJ2-2; TRBD1 matches at 11 bases. After removal of 5 bases from V and 4 bases from J, the junction contained 6 bases not matched to a gene. This CDR3 has 16 residues. The germline V gene encodes CDR1 LNHDA and CDR2 SQIVND (reference sequence). For the CDR3, the DNA is TGTGCCAGTAGTGTCCCCGGGACAGGGGGCACCGGGGAGCTGTTTTTT. It yields the protein CASSVPGTGGTGELFF. Variable domain in full (rest from reference TRBV19 and TRBJ2-2): DGGITQSPKYLFRKEGQNVTLSCEQNLNHDAMYWYRQDPGQGLRLIYYSQIVNDFQKGDIAEGYSVSREKKESFPLTVTSAQKNPTAFYLCASSVPGTGGTGELFFGEGSRLTVL.

V usage is TRBV5-6 and J usage is TRBJ1-6; the match to TRBD1 covers 7 bases. Germline-derived CDR1 and CDR2 are SGHDT and YYEEEE. The V gene end was trimmed by 4 bases and the J gene end by 10 bases; junction bases not matched to a gene: 11. The CDR3 has 15 amino acids. The CDR3 here is CASSQTDRVGSPLHF. As DNA, the CDR3 is TGTGCCAGCAGCCAGACCGACAGGGTAGGCTCACCCCTCCACTTT.

V and J are TRBV27 and TRBJ2-3, with 8 bases that match TRBD2. V shed 8 bases, J shed 2 bases, and the junction held 6 bases outside the gene matches. CDR1 is MNHEY and CDR2 is SMNVEV in the germline V gene (reference sequence). The CDR3 loop spans 14 amino acids. CDR3 in amino acids: CASQRGSLTDTQYF. CDR3 nucleotides: TGTGCCAGCCAGCGGGGGAGCCTCACAGATACGCAGTATTTT.

The chain links TRBV10-2 to TRBJ1-5; a weak D match, TRBD1 (6 bases). The germline gives CDR1 WSHSY, CDR2 SAAADI. The CDR3 has 14 residues. Trimming removed 8 bases from V and 3 bases from J, with 14 bases in between. CDR3 nucleotides: TGCGCCAGCCAAGGGTACAGGGTCAATCAGCCCCAGCATTTT. Amino acid sequence: CASQGYRVNQPQHF.

This chain links TRBV19 with TRBJ1-2; a possible D gene is TRBD1 (5 bases). The germline CDR1 and CDR2 sequences are LNHDA and SQIVND (reference sequence). The CDR3 covers 15 residues. V was clipped by 3 bases and J by 4 bases, with 15 bases between them. The CDR3 nucleotides are TGTGCCAGTAGTATGCGGGACCTCCGGGCCTATGGCTACACCTTC. Translating gives CASSMRDLRAYGYTF.

The V gene is TRBV5-5, the J gene TRBJ1-1; D call uncertain. V lost 0 bases and J 8 bases, leaving 5 bases between the germline ends. The CDR3 covers 11 residues. Per the germline V gene, CDR1 is SGHKS and CDR2 is YYEKEE (reference sequence). CDR3 protein: CASSLGSEAFF. The CDR3 DNA follows: TGTGCCAGCAGCTTGGGCAGCGAAGCTTTCTTT.

The rearrangement joins TRBV6-6 to TRBJ1-4; 9 bases are shared with TRBD1. J was trimmed by 4 bases and V by 4 bases; bases with no gene match: 1. Germline CDR1 and CDR2: MNHNY and SVGAGI (reference sequence). CDR3 size: 14 residues. The CDR3 DNA sequence: TGTGCCAGCAGTTGGACAGGGGATAATGAAAAACTGTTTTTT. Its protein is CASSWTGDNEKLFF.

The rearrangement links TRBV4-3 to TRBJ1-4, with 9 bases identical to TRBD1. Germline CDR1 and CDR2: LGHNA and YSLEER. The CDR3 has 13 residues. Losses at the gene ends were 4 bases for V and 8 bases for J; bases not matched to a gene: 2. The CDR3 spells CASSRDRGEKLFF. In nucleotides, the CDR3 is TGCGCCAGCAGCCGAGACAGGGGGGAAAAACTGTTTTTT.

The chain joins TRBV19 to TRBJ1-2, with 9 nucleotides matching TRBD1. The CDR3 extends over 14 amino acids. Trimming cost V 4 bases and J 6 bases; bases outside gene matches: 6. CDR1 is LNHDA and CDR2 is SQIVND in the germline V gene (reference sequence). CDR3 in DNA: TGTGCCAGTAGTAAACTGGGACAGGGTCATGGCTACACCTTC. Encoded protein: CASSKLGQGHGYTF.

The chain has TRBV6-5 and TRBJ2-5; no clear D gene. Germline-derived CDR1 and CDR2 are MNHEY and SVGAGI. The CDR3 totals 15 residues. With 6 bases removed from V and 3 bases from J, the gap between germline ends came to 17 bases. The CDR3 is CASRQLLSREETQYF. Here the CDR3 DNA reads TGTGCCAGCAGACAGCTGTTATCCAGAGAAGAGACCCAGTACTTC.

The chain combines TRBV19 with TRBJ2-7; perhaps TRBD1 as D (6 bases). Trimming took 5 bases from V and 5 from J, leaving 13 bases between them. This CDR3 region has 13 residues. Per the germline V gene, CDR1 is LNHDA and CDR2 is SQIVND (reference sequence). The CDR3 DNA reads as TGTGCCAGTAGTGCCCGGGACATCGACGAGCAGTACTTC. This encodes CASSARDIDEQYF.

The chain couples TRBV7-9 to TRBJ1-1; tentatively, D is TRBD1 (6 bases). The V gene's germline CDR1 is SEHNR and CDR2 FQNEAQ (reference sequence). With 9 bases removed from V and 1 base from J, the gap between germline ends came to 18 bases. CDR3 length: 15 amino acids. The CDR3 spells CASGGGGRGNTEAFF. The CDR3 DNA sequence: TGTGCCAGTGGAGGCGGGGGCAGGGGGAACACTGAAGCTTTCTTT.

The chain recombines TRBV19 with TRBJ2-1; TRBD1 or TRBD2 may be the D gene (6 bases each). CDR3 length: 14 amino acids. Germline CDR1 reads LNHDA; CDR2 reads SQIVND (reference sequence). Trimming stripped 7 bases from V and 1 base from J, with 11 bases between. DNA of the CDR3: TGTGCCAGTAACGGGGGCAGGTCCTACAATGAGCAGTTCTTC. This codes for CASNGGRSYNEQFF.

The chain is built from TRBV14 and TRBJ1-6, with D uncertain. CDR1 and CDR2 from the germline V gene are SGHDN and FVKESK. The CDR3 has 16 amino acids. V shed 0 bases and J shed 7 bases, with 13 bases lying between them. The DNA for the CDR3 is TGTGCCAGCAGCCAAGAGGGCCGAACCCTCAATTCACCCCTCCACTTT. This encodes CASSQEGRTLNSPLHF.

The chain uses TRBV6-5 and TRBJ1-5; 9 nucleotides agree with TRBD1. V was clipped by 6 bases and J by 2 bases; unmatched bases: 5. Germline V gene lookup returns CDR1 MNHEY and CDR2 SVGAGI. The CDR3 is made up of 15 amino acids. The CDR3 DNA reads as TGTGCCAGCAGAACCACAGGGGGCGGCAATCAGCCCCAGCATTTT. It is translated as CASRTTGGGNQPQHF.

This chain uses TRBV7-8 with TRBJ2-7, with D hard to call. Germline CDR1 reads SGHVS; CDR2 reads FQNEAQ. CDR3 size: 15 residues. Trimming removed 0 bases at V and 1 base at J, with 10 bases between. This CDR3 is CASSLAAGRSYEQYF. The DNA of the CDR3 is TGTGCCAGCAGCTTAGCCGCTGGACGGTCCTACGAGCAGTACTTC.

J is TRBJ1-5 and V is TRBV5-1, with unresolved D. This CDR3 region has 14 residues. Germline loops: CDR1 SGHRS, CDR2 YFSETQ. V was trimmed by 0 bases and J by 6 bases, leaving 10 bases between them. CDR3 in DNA: TGCGCCAGCAGCTTGGCCGAGGGTGGTCAGCCCCAGCATTTT. Translated: CASSLAEGGQPQHF.

This clone was seen a single time. The V gene is TRBV2, the J gene TRBJ1-1; tentatively, D is TRBD1 (6 bases). The CDR3 covers 13 residues. Germline V gene data show CDR1 as SNHLY and CDR2 as FYNNEI. Trimming cost V 5 bases and J 1 base, with 8 bases left between them. CDR3 residues: CASSRQENTEAFF. The CDR3 DNA is TGTGCCAGCAGTAGACAGGAGAACACTGAAGCTTTCTTT.

V is TRBV7-2 and J is TRBJ2-5; the D call may be TRBD1 or TRBD2 (5 bases each). There are 15 residues in the CDR3. Trimming removed 3 bases at V and 5 bases at J, with 16 bases between. Germline V gene data show CDR1 as SGHTA and CDR2 as FQGNSA. CDR3 loop: CASSFGPGTGETQYF. The DNA for the CDR3 is TGTGCCAGCAGCTTCGGGCCCGGGACCGGGGAGACCCAGTACTTC.

The rearrangement uses TRBV5-1 and TRBJ2-1; 8 nucleotides line up with TRBD1. V trimming: 0 bases; J trimming: 10 bases; junction bases outside the gene matches: 0. CDR1 and CDR2 (germline): SGHRS, YFSETQ. CDR3 size: 12 residues. The CDR3 reads CASSLAGGEQFF. In DNA, the CDR3 is TGCGCCAGCAGCTTGGCAGGGGGCGAGCAGTTCTTC.